Listed below are T cell receptor beta chains from one sample, sequenced in a study of identical twins. TCRdb analysed the 5' RACE reads with MiXCR anew, one entry per CDR3 protein. The table records hundreds of thousands of distinct CDR3 sequences, 8% to 9% of them present only once. This sample also belongs to another study, concerning yellow fever vaccine responses in identical twins.

Input material: PBMCs. Receptors originate from a woman aged 18-29 years in good health. Each CDR3 is given without its conserved first and last residue.

>TRBV3-1
ASSTVGGNEQF
>TRBV7-9
ASSFLTAGDNTDTQY
>TRBV10-3
AIREDWDSGNTIY
>TRBV28
ASSLLTKAFSGELF
>TRBV20-1
SALQLGAWYGYT
>TRBV4-3
ASSQEGPAGLVEQY
>TRBV20-1
SAQGKGSGTSNREQY
>TRBV7-9
ASSPDREYNEQF
>TRBV7-9
ASSLEEVEQF
>TRBV11-1
ASSLDARAPGTDTQY
>TRBV10-1
ASSESPTSGRNNEQF
>TRBV28
ASSLFARVSGELF
>TRBV24-1
ATSDAILVHNEQF
>TRBV10-1
ASGIQGATEAF
>TRBV5-1
ASSLEQANNEKLF
>TRBV11-2
ASSAGLAGGGGTDTQY
>TRBV5-1
ASSFKGFVEQY
>TRBV24-1
ATSDRTAFNEKLF
>TRBV15
ATSRDRRRVASSYNEQF
>TRBV28
ASSERWQEQY
>TRBV12-3/TRBV12-4
ASSAGTQNTGELF
>TRBV10-3
ATSTSLGDTQY
>TRBV2
ASIRVQETQY
>TRBV27
ASSSLRALAEAYNEQF
>TRBV4-2
ASSPVFPGQGGRYEQF
>TRBV6-5
ASRKEGYT
>TRBV6-5
ASRRGGYEAF
>TRBV7-2
ASSLNQVYGGYT
>TRBV20-1
SASTGFMETQY
>TRBV7-8
ASSLAAAQETQY
>TRBV7-9
ASSFPGDGYT
>TRBV7-2
ASSPPSGSPTRQY
>TRBV5-1
ASSLDFLSGSNVLT
>TRBV4-2
ASSQEREGLVETQY
>TRBV25-1
ASRGQPVSTDTQY
>TRBV2
ASSPTGTPTYEQY
>TRBV4-3
ASSHLAQVTGTYSPLH
>TRBV20-1
SAPRTQTANTGELF
>TRBV18
ASSPRGLGADTQY